The clone carrying this TCR beta chain showed up just a few times. This entry is derived from a study of human T cells and chemical hapten exposure. MiXCR was run by TCRdb on the RACE reads, yielding one entry per CDR3 protein. Of around 180,000 distinct CDR3 sequences detected, just under 30% appear once; the ten largest clones hold about 2.8%. Time point reported: pre-sensitization, week 0. Treatment in this sample: therapeutic diphenylcyclopropenone sensitization with weekly scalp DPC. RNA extraction used unfractionated whole blood as the source of total RNA. This TCR derives from a woman under 40 with alopecia areata. Some clones in this sample may be carry-over from other donors' samples. Sequenced here: whole blood, sampled in connection with sensitization to the hapten diphenylcyclopropenone (DPC).

CDR3 DNA sequence: TGCAGTGCTGAAGACAGGGCATATAAGAATGAGCAGTTCTTC. Its translation: CSAEDRAYKNEQFF. This chain uses TRBV20-1 with TRBJ2-1; 7 nucleotides line up with TRBD1. The trim removed 5 bases at V and 7 bases at J, leaving 11 bases unmatched. Germline V lookup: CDR1 DFQATT, CDR2 SNEGSKA (reference sequence). This CDR3 comprises 14 residues.